This TCR beta chain is from a study of shared clonotypes between healthy human individuals. General observations from the study: Measured sharing among donors was expected to vary with sequencing depth.

As to this clone: Its matching antigen is unknown.

The donors, all of them Caucasian adults, lived in Nashville, Tennessee. This table comes from immunoSEQ multiplex PCR, and its TCRdb copy is limited to in-frame clones, with some not included. The table shows over a million clones, with under 99% occurring only once. The V and J ends lost 4 bases and 1 base, in that order; junction bases with no gene match: 4. Looked up from germline, CDR1 is GTSNPN and CDR2 is SVGIG (reference sequence). The CDR3 has 14 residues. The clonotype originates from a man between 25 and 39 years old in good health. This chain joins TRBV30 and TRBJ1-2, with 9 bases matching TRBD1. The specimen sequenced was naive CD4+ T cells sorted from blood. Subset indicated: CD45RA+ positively selected. CDR3 coding DNA: TGTGCCTGGATTCCGGGACAGGGTAACTATGGCTACACCTTC. Its translation is CAWIPGQGNYGYTF.